The 20 T cell receptor beta chains listed next were all sequenced from one sample in a study of CD8 T cells in ankylosing spondylitis. Regarding the study as a whole: Ankylosing spondylitis blood appeared to be characterized by a TCR beta motif of several highly homologous variants.

TCRdb itself ran the 5' RACE reads through MiXCR, one entry per CDR3 protein. The table lists 750,000 to 850,000 distinct CDR3 sequences, around 11% of them singletons. The antigens of these receptors remain unknown. The source material was blood, either unsorted or a sorted T cell fraction (not recorded which). These receptor sequences come from a male donor with ankylosing spondylitis.

This clonotype was seen a few times. This chain uses TRBV4-3 with TRBJ2-1; D not resolved. V was trimmed by 3 bases and J by 0 bases, leaving 6 bases between them. Germline loops: CDR1 LGHNA, CDR2 YSLEER. The CDR3 is made up of 14 amino acids. The CDR3 protein is CASSHGNSYNEQFF. The DNA for the CDR3 is TGCGCCAGCAGCCATGGTAACTCCTACAATGAGCAGTTCTTC.

This clonotype turned up a few times. The rearrangement uses TRBV4-3 and TRBJ1-2, with unresolved D. CDR1 is LGHNA, CDR2 YSLEER, per germline. Between the trimmed V and J ends, which lost 0 bases and 4 bases, there was a span of 12 bases. The CDR3 is 15 residues long. The CDR3 reads CASSQEDEGVYGYTF. Written as DNA, the CDR3 is TGCGCCAGCAGCCAAGAGGACGAGGGAGTCTATGGCTACACCTTC.

The V and J genes are TRBV18 and TRBJ2-7; the D call may be TRBD1 or TRBD2 (5 bases each). Trimming stripped 6 bases from V and 7 bases from J, with 19 bases between. Germline V gene sequence: CDR1 KGHSH, CDR2 LQKENI. The CDR3 has 14 amino acids. The CDR3 region has the DNA TGTGCCAGCTCGCCCGGGACCGGGACGGAGGAGCAGTACTTC. It is translated as CASSPGTGTEEQYF.

This rearrangement joins TRBV7-6 to TRBJ2-7, with TRBD2 identical over 11 bases. The ends lost 5 bases at V and 1 base at J; junction bases unmatched: 7. Germline values: CDR1 SGHVS, CDR2 FNYEAQ. This CDR3 is 16 amino acids long. CDR3 in amino acids: CASSRPGLAGSYEQYF. Written as DNA, the CDR3 is TGTGCCAGCAGCCGGCCTGGACTAGCGGGTTCCTACGAGCAGTACTTC.

In this sample, this clonotype turned up a few times. The V call is TRBV6-4, the J call TRBJ2-5; no clear D gene. Germline V CDR1 and CDR2: MRHNA, SNTAGT. V dropped 0 bases and J dropped 2 bases, with 10 bases sitting between them. The CDR3 has 15 amino acids. CDR3 loop: CASSDSETLQETQYF. The CDR3 DNA follows: TGTGCCAGCAGTGACTCCGAAACTCTTCAAGAGACCCAGTACTTC.

For this clonotype: It may be a read error: a sequence one base away is much more abundant. V and J are TRBV6-5 and TRBJ1-2, with TRBD1 matching 9 bases. Germline V gene lookup returns CDR1 MNHEY and CDR2 SVGAGI. V gave up 2 bases and J gave up 6 bases; unmatched junction bases: 1. The CDR3 is made up of 13 amino acids. DNA of the CDR3: TGTGCCAGCAGTTACGGGACAGGGAATGGCTACACCTTC. This gives the protein CASSYGTGNGYTF.

V is TRBV2 and J is TRBJ1-2; unclear D gene. CDR3 length: 13 residues. Germline CDR1 is SNHLY and CDR2 is FYNNEI. Trimming took 5 bases from V and 0 from J, leaving 7 bases between them. CDR3 bases: TGTGCCAGCAGTAAGAGCTCTAACTATGGCTACACCTTC. This codes for CASSKSSNYGYTF.

This clonotype was detected many times. This chain links TRBV2 with TRBJ2-2; D gene unclear. Trimming removed 4 bases at V and 2 bases at J, with 5 bases between. The CDR3 has 13 residues. The germline gives CDR1 SNHLY, CDR2 FYNNEI. CDR3 in amino acids: CASSGVNTGELFF. The DNA of the CDR3 is TGTGCCAGCAGTGGAGTAAACACCGGGGAGCTGTTTTTT.

The CDR3 sequence: CASSLGQGWQKLFF. Written as DNA, the CDR3 is TGTGCCAGCAGCTTAGGGCAGGGGTGGCAGAAACTGTTTTTT. The V and J genes are TRBV11-2 and TRBJ1-4; tentative D call: TRBD1 (6 bases). Germline values: CDR1 SGHAT, CDR2 FQNNGV. The CDR3 sequence is 14 residues long. Deletions cut 1 base from V and 11 bases from J, with 14 bases between.

This clonotype was counted ten times or more. This chain links TRBV7-9 with TRBJ1-2; D is ambiguous. V shed 2 bases and J shed 3 bases, with 16 bases lying between them. This CDR3 contains 16 residues. Germline assignment: CDR1 SEHNR and CDR2 FQNEAQ (reference sequence). CDR3 DNA sequence: TGTGCCAGCAGCTTATGGAAGGGCGCTCATCACTATGGCTACACCTTC. It encodes CASSLWKGAHHYGYTF.

This clonotype was counted between two and nine times. This chain uses TRBV29-1 with TRBJ2-5; D may match TRBD1 or TRBD2 (7 bases each). Trimming removed 7 bases at V and 5 bases at J, with 23 bases between. Germline V gene lookup returns CDR1 SQVTM and CDR2 ANQGSEA. This CDR3 is built from 15 residues. The CDR3 region has the DNA TGCAGCGCCAATCAGGGGGGGGGGCCGGTGGAGACCCAGTACTTC. Translated: CSANQGGGPVETQYF.

This sequence joins TRBV30 and TRBJ1-5, with 10 bases aligning to TRBD1. The V segment lost 0 bases and the J segment 5 bases; nucleotides outside the gene matches: 1. The germline V gene encodes CDR1 GTSNPN and CDR2 SVGIG (reference sequence). The CDR3 covers 14 residues. CDR3 sequence: CAWSVGTGDQPQHF. The DNA of the CDR3 is TGTGCCTGGAGTGTCGGGACAGGGGATCAGCCCCAGCATTTT.

V usage is TRBV10-2 and J usage is TRBJ1-2; D not certain. Germline loops: CDR1 WSHSY, CDR2 SAAADI. V was clipped by 6 bases and J by 3 bases, with 11 bases between them. CDR3 size: 13 residues. The CDR3 nucleotides read TGCGCCAGCAGACCGACATGGGACTATGGCTACACCTTC. It translates to CASRPTWDYGYTF.

This clonotype was detected only a few times. The chain joins TRBV5-6 to TRBJ2-1; TRBD2 aligns across 7 bases. CDR1 is SGHDT, CDR2 YYEEEE, per germline. Germline trimming cut 3 bases from V and 9 bases from J; bases unmatched to any gene: 3. This CDR3 has 12 residues. As DNA, the CDR3 is TGTGCCAGCAGCTCGGGACTATTTGAGCAGTTCTTC. Protein: CASSSGLFEQFF.

This chain links TRBV12-3 or TRBV12-4 with TRBJ1-1; D gene ambiguous. CDR3 size: 12 residues. V was cut by 5 bases and J by 10 bases, with 14 bases left in between. CDR3 sequence: CASSPRTNSAFF. DNA for the CDR3: TGTGCCAGCAGTCCCCGGACCAATTCAGCTTTCTTT.

V is TRBV9 and J is TRBJ2-1; 10 positions match TRBD2. The CDR3 contains 15 residues. Germline V gene sequence: CDR1 SGDLS, CDR2 YYNGEE. Trimming at V came to 3 bases and at J to 7 bases, leaving 7 bases not matched to a gene. The CDR3 DNA reads TGTGCCAGCAGCGAGGGGACTAGCGCAAGGAATGAGCAGTTCTTC. Protein: CASSEGTSARNEQFF.

The sample holds a few counts of this clonotype. The chain combines TRBV5-1 with TRBJ1-4; TRBD1 matches 9 bases. Looked up from germline, CDR1 is SGHRS and CDR2 is YFSETQ. V was pared by 4 bases and J by 7 bases, with 5 bases of the junction left unmatched. This CDR3 comprises 14 residues. In nucleotides, the CDR3 is TGCGCCAGCAGCAGGACAGGGGTCCTTGAAAAACTGTTTTTT. Translation: CASSRTGVLEKLFF.

This clonotype was counted many times. This chain uses TRBV20-1 with TRBJ2-3, with 10 nucleotides matching TRBD2. In germline, CDR1 is DFQATT, CDR2 SNEGSKA (reference sequence). Trimming cost V 0 bases and J 4 bases; bases outside gene matches: 4. There are 15 residues in the CDR3. CDR3 in DNA: TGCAGTGCTAGAGATTCTAGCGGGAGCGCAGATACGCAGTATTTT. It encodes CSARDSSGSADTQYF.

This clonotype was detected once. The rearrangement joins TRBV5-1 to TRBJ1-2, with 7 bases fitting TRBD1. The CDR3 runs 15 residues. CDR1 and CDR2 (germline): SGHRS, YFSETQ. Germline trimming cut 4 bases from V and 4 bases from J; bases unmatched to any gene: 10. This CDR3 is CASSLDQGGFYGYTF. The CDR3, as DNA: TGCGCCAGCAGCCTGGATCAGGGGGGCTTCTATGGCTACACCTTC.

At least ten counts were recorded for this clonotype. This chain joins TRBV20-1 and TRBJ1-6; 7 nucleotides match TRBD1. This CDR3 has 13 residues. Germline-derived CDR1 and CDR2 are DFQATT and SNEGSKA (reference sequence). V lost 6 bases to trimming and J lost 9 bases; unmatched junction nucleotides: 8. CDR3: CSAPQGLISPLHF. The CDR3 DNA is TGCAGTGCCCCACAGGGGTTAATTTCACCCCTCCACTTT.